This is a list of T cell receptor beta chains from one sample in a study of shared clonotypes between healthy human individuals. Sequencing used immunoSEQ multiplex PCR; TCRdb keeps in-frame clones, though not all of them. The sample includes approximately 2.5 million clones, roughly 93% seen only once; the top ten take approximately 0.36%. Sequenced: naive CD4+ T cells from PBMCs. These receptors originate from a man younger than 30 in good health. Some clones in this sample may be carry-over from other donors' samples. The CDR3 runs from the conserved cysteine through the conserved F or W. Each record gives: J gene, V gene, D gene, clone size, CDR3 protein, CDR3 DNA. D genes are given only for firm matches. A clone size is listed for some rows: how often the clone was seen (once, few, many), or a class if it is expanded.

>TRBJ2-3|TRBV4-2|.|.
CASSQAPGDSGNTQYF
TGTGCCAGCAGCCAAGCCCCCGGAGATAGCGGAAATACGCAGTATTTT
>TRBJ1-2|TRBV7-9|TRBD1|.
CASSSETGNYGYTF
TGTGCCAGCAGCTCCGAGACAGGGAACTATGGCTACACCTTC
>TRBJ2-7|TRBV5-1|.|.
CASSLVSRSGEQYF
TGCGCCAGCAGCTTGGTGAGCAGGTCGGGAGAGCAGTACTTC
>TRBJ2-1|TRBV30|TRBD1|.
CAWSKGTASYNEQFF
TGTGCCTGGAGCAAGGGGACAGCCTCCTACAATGAGCAGTTCTTC
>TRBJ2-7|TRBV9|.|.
CASSVEGLPTYEQYF
TGTGCCAGCAGCGTAGAGGGGCTTCCTACCTACGAGCAGTACTTC
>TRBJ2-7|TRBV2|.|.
CASSVRASGQYF
TGTGCCAGCAGTGTTAGAGCTTCAGGGCAGTACTTC
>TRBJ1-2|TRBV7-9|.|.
CASSLSGHYGYTF
TGTGCCAGCAGCTTATCCGGACACTATGGCTACACCTTC
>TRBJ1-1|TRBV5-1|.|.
CASSGGTPVGTEAFF
TGCGCCAGCAGCGGGGGGACCCCGGTGGGGACTGAAGCTTTCTTT
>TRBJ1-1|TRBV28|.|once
CASSLQRGRVVAFF
TGTGCCAGCAGTCTCCAACGGGGGCGAGTAGTTGCTTTCTTT
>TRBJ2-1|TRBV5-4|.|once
CASSLMPNSRYNEQFF
TGTGCCAGCAGCTTGATGCCGAACAGCCGGTACAATGAGCAGTTCTTC
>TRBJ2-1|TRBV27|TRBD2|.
CASSSGGLAGGRGNEQFF
TGTGCCAGCAGCTCGGGCGGGCTAGCGGGGGGCAGGGGGAATGAGCAGTTCTTC
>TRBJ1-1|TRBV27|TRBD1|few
CASSRRGIQNTEAFF
TGTGCCAGCAGTCGCAGGGGGATTCAGAACACTGAAGCTTTCTTT
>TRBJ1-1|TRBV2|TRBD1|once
CASKGDRGWNTEAFF
TGTGCCAGCAAGGGGGACAGGGGATGGAACACTGAAGCTTTCTTT
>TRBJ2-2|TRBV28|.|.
CASSLRLIGGSGELFF
TGTGCCAGCAGTTTAAGGTTGATTGGGGGATCGGGGGAGCTGTTTTTT
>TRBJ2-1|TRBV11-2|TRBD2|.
CASSLSGRRGNEQFF
TGTGCCAGCAGCTTATCCGGGAGGCGGGGCAATGAGCAGTTCTTC
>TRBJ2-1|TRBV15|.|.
CATSRDRLDAYGEQFF
TGTGCCACCAGCAGAGATCGACTAGATGCATACGGTGAGCAGTTCTTC